A selection of T cell receptor beta chains follows, all from one sample in a study of vaccination effects on CD4 cells after COVID-19. Clones were sequenced by immunoSEQ multiplex PCR, and TCRdb holds only the in-frame ones, with some missing. The table lists some 24,000 clones, about 74% of them singletons. These receptors lack a known antigen. The starting material was CD4+ T cells from PBMCs cultured with HCoV-NL63 spike peptides, obtained before COVID-19 vaccination. Receptors were obtained from a human donor who received a COVID-19 vaccine. Both conserved end residues are part of each CDR3. Fields, in order: D gene, J gene, V gene, CDR3 protein. A D gene is named only where the DNA matches it firmly.

D: NA
J: TRBJ2-7
V: TRBV6-1
CDR3: CASSEGEGASYEQYF

D: NA
J: TRBJ1-4
V: TRBV2
CDR3: CASSGRGRANEKLFF

D: TRBD2
J: TRBJ2-3
V: TRBV11-2
CDR3: CASSMGLAGAPNTQYF

D: TRBD1
J: TRBJ2-5
V: TRBV5-1
CDR3: CASSLGSGGEETQYF

D: TRBD2
J: TRBJ2-5
V: TRBV5-1
CDR3: CASTRSGMNQETQYF

D: NA
J: TRBJ2-1
V: TRBV19
CDR3: CASSIRADSYNEQFF

D: NA
J: TRBJ2-3
V: TRBV2
CDR3: CASSEEGPQYF

D: NA
J: TRBJ1-1
V: TRBV6-5
CDR3: CASRPGMNTEAFF

D: NA
J: TRBJ2-7
V: TRBV4-1
CDR3: CASSQGRAMGNYEQYF

D: TRBD1
J: TRBJ1-2
V: TRBV11-2
CDR3: CASMGTRGRSYGYTF

D: NA
J: TRBJ2-7
V: TRBV4-2
CDR3: CASSQDIAPSYEQYF

D: NA
J: TRBJ2-7
V: TRBV6-6
CDR3: CASSYSLSYEQYF

D: TRBD2
J: TRBJ2-5
V: TRBV10-1
CDR3: CASSESPAGTSQETQYF

D: NA
J: TRBJ2-2
V: TRBV7-9
CDR3: CASSLVVSANTGELFF

D: NA
J: TRBJ2-1
V: TRBV9
CDR3: CASSVGGVDSGEQFF

D: NA
J: TRBJ2-5
V: TRBV6-6
CDR3: CASSDSGSQETQYF